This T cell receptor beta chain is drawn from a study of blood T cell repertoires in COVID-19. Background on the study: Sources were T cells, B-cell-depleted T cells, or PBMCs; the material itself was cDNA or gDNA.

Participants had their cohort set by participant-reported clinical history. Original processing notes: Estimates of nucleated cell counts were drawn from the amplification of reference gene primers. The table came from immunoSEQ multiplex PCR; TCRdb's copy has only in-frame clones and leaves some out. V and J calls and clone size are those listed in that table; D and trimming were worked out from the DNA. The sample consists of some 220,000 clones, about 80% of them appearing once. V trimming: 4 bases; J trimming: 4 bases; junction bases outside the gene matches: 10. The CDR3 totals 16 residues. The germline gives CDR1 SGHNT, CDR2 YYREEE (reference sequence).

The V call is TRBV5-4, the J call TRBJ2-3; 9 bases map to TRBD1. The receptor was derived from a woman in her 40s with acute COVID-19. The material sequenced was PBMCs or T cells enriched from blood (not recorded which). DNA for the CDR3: TGTGCCAGCAGCCCGGCTCCGGGACAGGGCCCAGATACGCAGTATTTT. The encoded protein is CASSPAPGQGPDTQYF. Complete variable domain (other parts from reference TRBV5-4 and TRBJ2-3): ETGVTQSPTHLIKTRGQQVTLRCSSQSGHNTVSWYQQALGQGPQFIFQYYREEENGRGNFPPRFSGLQFPNYSSELNVNALELDDSALYLCASSPAPGQGPDTQYFGPGTRLTVL.